Only a few counts were recorded for the clone carrying this T cell receptor (beta chain). Its target is unknown. The sample comes from a study of identical twins. Study-wide findings and caveats: There were fewer insertions in abundant cord blood beta clonotypes, but memory repertoires showed no such pattern. Invariant MAIT and iNKT cells may have partly biased zero-insertion analyses.

The length of the CDR3 is 14 residues. CDR1 is SGDLS and CDR2 is YYNGEE in the germline V gene. V was clipped by 1 base and J by 4 bases; unmatched bases: 5. Template switching supplied a universal primer site; unique molecular identifiers were carried on the cDNA. TCRdb itself ran the 5' RACE reads through MiXCR, one entry per CDR3 protein. The sample records about 280,000 distinct CDR3 sequences, more than 6.5% being singletons. These data were also filed under a second study, of yellow fever vaccine responses in identical twins. That report adds: Twins reportedly showed a vaccine T cell response that seemed partly convergent and partly personalized.

The rearrangement uses TRBV9 and TRBJ2-7, with 7 bases fitting TRBD2. Sequenced input: memory (CD45RO+) T cells sorted from blood. This clonotype originated in a woman aged 18-35 years in good health. CDR3 sequence (DNA): TGTGCCAGCAGCGTAAGCGGGGACGGGTACGAGCAGTACTTC. As protein: CASSVSGDGYEQYF.